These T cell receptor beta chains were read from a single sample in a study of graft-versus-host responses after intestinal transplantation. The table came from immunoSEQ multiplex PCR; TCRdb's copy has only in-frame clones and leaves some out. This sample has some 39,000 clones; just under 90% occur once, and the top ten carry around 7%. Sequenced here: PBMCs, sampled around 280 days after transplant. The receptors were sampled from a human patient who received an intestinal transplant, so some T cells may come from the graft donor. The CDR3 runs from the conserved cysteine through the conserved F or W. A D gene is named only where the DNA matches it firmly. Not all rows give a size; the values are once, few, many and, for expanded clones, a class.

CDR3 DNA: TGTGCCAGCTCGTCGGGGGGGATTGCAACTAATGAAAAACTGTTTTTT
CDR3 protein: CASSSGGIATNEKLFF
J gene: TRBJ1-4
D gene: NA
V gene: TRBV9
clone size: NA

CDR3 DNA: TGTGCCAGCAGTTTTAAGTGGGGAACGGGTTCACCCCTCCACTTT
CDR3 protein: CASSFKWGTGSPLHF
J gene: TRBJ1-6
D gene: NA
V gene: TRBV27
clone size: NA

CDR3 DNA: TGTGCCAGCAGCCCAATTATGAACACTGAAGCTTTCTTT
CDR3 protein: CASSPIMNTEAFF
J gene: TRBJ1-1
D gene: NA
V gene: TRBV9
clone size: NA

CDR3 DNA: TGTGCCAGCAGCCCCACAGCAACTAATGAAAAACTGTTTTTT
CDR3 protein: CASSPTATNEKLFF
J gene: TRBJ1-4
D gene: NA
V gene: TRBV4-2
clone size: once

CDR3 DNA: TGCGCCAGCAGCTTGTTGGCAGGTCAAGAGACCCAGTACTTC
CDR3 protein: CASSLLAGQETQYF
J gene: TRBJ2-5
D gene: NA
V gene: TRBV5-1
clone size: once

CDR3 DNA: TGTGCCAGCAGTCCAGGGGGCTCTCAGCCCCAGCATTTT
CDR3 protein: CASSPGGSQPQHF
J gene: TRBJ1-5
D gene: TRBD1
V gene: TRBV6-5
clone size: NA

CDR3 DNA: TGTGCCAGCAGCTCAATCAATCAGCCCCAGCATTTT
CDR3 protein: CASSSINQPQHF
J gene: TRBJ1-5
D gene: NA
V gene: TRBV7-8
clone size: medium-sized

CDR3 DNA: TGTGCCAGCAGCGTAGACGGGACAGGTCACAACGAGCAGTACTTC
CDR3 protein: CASSVDGTGHNEQYF
J gene: TRBJ2-7
D gene: TRBD1
V gene: TRBV9
clone size: NA

CDR3 DNA: TGTGCCAGCAGCTCCTTTCAAGGGGGCACTGAAGCTTTCTTT
CDR3 protein: CASSSFQGGTEAFF
J gene: TRBJ1-1
D gene: NA
V gene: TRBV6-5
clone size: NA

CDR3 DNA: TGTGCCAGCAGCTCATCAGACAGTAGCAATCAGCCCCAGCATTTT
CDR3 protein: CASSSSDSSNQPQHF
J gene: TRBJ1-5
D gene: NA
V gene: TRBV7-8
clone size: NA

CDR3 DNA: TGTGCCAGCAGCCCGTGGGACAGCCTCACGGCCGGGGGGCCAGACAATGAGCAGTTCTTC
CDR3 protein: CASSPWDSLTAGGPDNEQFF
J gene: TRBJ2-1
D gene: NA
V gene: TRBV5-8
clone size: NA

CDR3 DNA: TGTGCCATCGCGGGACGGAACTATGGCTACACCTTC
CDR3 protein: CAIAGRNYGYTF
J gene: TRBJ1-2
D gene: NA
V gene: TRBV2
clone size: NA

CDR3 DNA: TGTGCCAGCCGGGGGGGAGGCGTTGAGACCCAGTACTTC
CDR3 protein: CASRGGGVETQYF
J gene: TRBJ2-5
D gene: TRBD2
V gene: TRBV6-5
clone size: NA

CDR3 DNA: TGTGCCAGTAACCAACCCAAGAGGAGTCAACCGTCTGAAGCTTTCTTT
CDR3 protein: CASNQPKRSQPSEAFF
J gene: TRBJ1-1
D gene: NA
V gene: TRBV19
clone size: NA

CDR3 DNA: TGCGCCAGCAGTCCATCGGGGGGTAGCTCCTACAATGAGCAGTTCTTC
CDR3 protein: CASSPSGGSSYNEQFF
J gene: TRBJ2-1
D gene: TRBD2
V gene: TRBV5-1
clone size: NA

CDR3 DNA: TGTGCCAGCAGCGAGGGGGTGGGACAGGGTAATGTCGCTGAAGCTTTCTTT
CDR3 protein: CASSEGVGQGNVAEAFF
J gene: TRBJ1-1
D gene: TRBD1
V gene: TRBV9
clone size: NA

CDR3 DNA: TGTGCCAGCAGCGGGTACAGGGAAAATTCACCCCTCCACTTT
CDR3 protein: CASSGYRENSPLHF
J gene: TRBJ1-6
D gene: NA
V gene: TRBV5-4
clone size: NA